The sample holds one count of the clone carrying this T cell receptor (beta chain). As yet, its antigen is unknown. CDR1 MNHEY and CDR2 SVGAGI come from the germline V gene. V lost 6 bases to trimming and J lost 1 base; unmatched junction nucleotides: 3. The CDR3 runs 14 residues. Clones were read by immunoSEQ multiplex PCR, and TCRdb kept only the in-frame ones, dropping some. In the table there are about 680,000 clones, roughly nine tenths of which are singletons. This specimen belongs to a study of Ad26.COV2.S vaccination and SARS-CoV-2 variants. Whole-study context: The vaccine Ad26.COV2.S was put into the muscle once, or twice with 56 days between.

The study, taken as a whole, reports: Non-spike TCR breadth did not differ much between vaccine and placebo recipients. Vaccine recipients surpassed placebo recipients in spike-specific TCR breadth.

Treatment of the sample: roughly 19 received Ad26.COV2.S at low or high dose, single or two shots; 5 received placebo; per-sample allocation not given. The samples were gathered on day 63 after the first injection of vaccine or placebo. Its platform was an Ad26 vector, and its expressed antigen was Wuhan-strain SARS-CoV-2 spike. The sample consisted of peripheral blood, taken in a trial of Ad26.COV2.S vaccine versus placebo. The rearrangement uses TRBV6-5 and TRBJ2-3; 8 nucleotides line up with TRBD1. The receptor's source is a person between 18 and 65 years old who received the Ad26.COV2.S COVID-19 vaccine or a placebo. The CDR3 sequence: CASRGQDRTDTQYF. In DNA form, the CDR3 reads TGTGCCAGCAGGGGACAGGATCGCACAGATACGCAGTATTTT.